This T cell receptor beta chain is drawn from a study of cytomegalovirus exposure and HLA in healthy donors. Study overall: A prior analysis found roughly 110 million unique TCR beta sequences from 150 million to 200 million T cells. Study results and caveats: A cluster of highly shared sequence variants was likely a sequencing artifact.

Points on this clone: Its matching antigen is unknown.

With 60 Vbeta and 13 Jbeta primers, the PCR was carried out. Assay used: immunoSEQ multiplex PCR; TCRdb lists only in-frame clones, some missing. The table has over 150,000 clones, about two thirds seen once. CDR3 length: 15 amino acids. The V gene's germline CDR1 is MNHEY and CDR2 SVGAGI. V lost 2 bases, J lost 3 bases, and 11 bases lay in between. J is TRBJ1-3 and V is TRBV6-5; a weak D match, TRBD1 (6 bases). Sequenced input: PBMCs. The receptor comes from a woman aged 25-40 years in good health and CMV-seronegative. Here the CDR3 DNA reads TGTGCCAGCAGTTACACACGGGGACATGGAAACACCATATATTTT. As protein: CASSYTRGHGNTIYF.